This record looks at one T cell receptor beta chain sequence and its context. This entry is derived from a study of blood T cell repertoires in COVID-19. Assay: immunoSEQ multiplex PCR; the TCRdb copy retains only in-frame clones and omits some. The sample records about 74,000 clones, roughly 85% being singletons. This sequence originates from a man between 45 and 60 years old with acute or convalescent COVID-19. The sequenced sample was peripheral blood.

As DNA, the CDR3 is TGTGCCAGCAGTTTAAGCGGGGAAGGGTTTGGTGGCTACACCTTC. It translates to CASSLSGEGFGGYTF. The chain joins TRBV27 to TRBJ1-2, with no clear D. V was trimmed by 2 bases and J by 7 bases, leaving 17 bases between them. The germline V gene encodes CDR1 MNHEY and CDR2 SMNVEV (reference sequence). The CDR3 has 15 amino acids.